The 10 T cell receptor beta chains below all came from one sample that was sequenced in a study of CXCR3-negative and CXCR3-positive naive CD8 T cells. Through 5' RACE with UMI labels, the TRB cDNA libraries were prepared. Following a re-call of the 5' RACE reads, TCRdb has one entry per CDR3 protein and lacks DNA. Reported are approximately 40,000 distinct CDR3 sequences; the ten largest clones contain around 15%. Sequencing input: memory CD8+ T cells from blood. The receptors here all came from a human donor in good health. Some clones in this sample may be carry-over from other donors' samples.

The CDR3 region is CASSTLYAATEAFF. The rearrangement links TRBV6-5 to TRBJ1-1. The CDR3 spans 14 residues. Germline V gene data show CDR1 as MNHEY and CDR2 as SVGAGI.

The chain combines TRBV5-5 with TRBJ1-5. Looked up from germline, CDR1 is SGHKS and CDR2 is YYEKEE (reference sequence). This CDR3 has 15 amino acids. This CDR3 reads CASSLGPMYNQPQHF.

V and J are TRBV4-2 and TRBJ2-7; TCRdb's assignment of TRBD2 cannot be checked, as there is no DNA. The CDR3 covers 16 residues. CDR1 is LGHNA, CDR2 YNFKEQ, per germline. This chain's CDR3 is CASSQDPSGVSYEQYF.

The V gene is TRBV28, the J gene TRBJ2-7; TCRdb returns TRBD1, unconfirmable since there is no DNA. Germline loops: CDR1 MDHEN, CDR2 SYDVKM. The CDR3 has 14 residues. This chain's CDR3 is CASSGQGFSYEQYF.

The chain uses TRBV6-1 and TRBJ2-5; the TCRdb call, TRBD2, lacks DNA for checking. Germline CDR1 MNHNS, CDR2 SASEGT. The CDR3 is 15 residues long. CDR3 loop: CASSELAGDQETQYF.

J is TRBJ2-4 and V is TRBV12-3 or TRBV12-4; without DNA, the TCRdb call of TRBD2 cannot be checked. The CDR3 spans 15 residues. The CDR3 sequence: CASSDILAAKNIQYF.

The CDR3: CASSLPQRGDSYEQYF. The chain joins TRBV28 to TRBJ2-7; TCRdb lists TRBD2, though no DNA is available to test this call. This CDR3 has 16 residues. Germline V gene lookup returns CDR1 MDHEN and CDR2 SYDVKM.

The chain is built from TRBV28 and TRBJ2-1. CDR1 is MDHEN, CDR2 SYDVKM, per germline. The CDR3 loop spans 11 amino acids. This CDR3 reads CASSLRNEQFF.

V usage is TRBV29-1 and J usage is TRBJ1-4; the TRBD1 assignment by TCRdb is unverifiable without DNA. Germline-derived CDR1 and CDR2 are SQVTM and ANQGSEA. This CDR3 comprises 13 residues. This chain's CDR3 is CSDLWGLNEKLFF.

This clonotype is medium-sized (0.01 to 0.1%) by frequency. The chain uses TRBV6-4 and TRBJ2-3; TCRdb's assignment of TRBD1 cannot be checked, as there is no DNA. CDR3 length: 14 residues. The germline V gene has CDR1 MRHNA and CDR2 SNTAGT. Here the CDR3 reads CASSGSTAPDTQYF.